This entry features one T cell receptor (beta chain) sequence. Original methodology: Estimated nucleated cell counts came from reference gene primer amplification. TCRdb keeps only in-frame clones here, not all; method: immunoSEQ multiplex PCR. V, J and clone size derive from that table, while D and trimming were established from the DNA sequence. Of some 260,000 clones in the sample, 80% to 90% were seen once. Participants were aged about 18 to 100 years from about two dozen US areas. Each participant's cohort was designated according to participant-reported clinical history. The data originate from a study of blood T cell repertoires in COVID-19. Turning to the study itself: PBMCs, B-cell-depleted T cells, or T cells were the source of the cDNA or gDNA that made up the material.

The CDR3 loop spans 15 amino acids. The V and J ends lost 5 bases and 2 bases, in that order; junction bases with no gene match: 3. Germline V gene sequence: CDR1 KGHSH, CDR2 LQKENI. This receptor was taken from a man in his forties who had recovered from COVID-19. The sequenced material came from PBMCs or T cells enriched from blood (not recorded which). This chain uses TRBV18 with TRBJ2-2, with 9 positions matching TRBD1. Here the CDR3 reads CASSSGQGNTGELFF. In DNA form, the CDR3 reads TGTGCCAGCTCATCGGGACAGGGTAACACCGGGGAGCTGTTTTTT. The entire variable domain, with the rest obtained from reference TRBV18 and TRBJ2-2, is as follows: NAGVMQNPRHLVRRRGQEARLRCSPMKGHSHVYWYRQLPEEGLKFMVYLQKENIIDESGMPKERFSAEFPKEGPSILRIQQVVRGDSAAYFCASSSGQGNTGELFFGEGSRLTVL.